These 26 T cell receptor beta chains were sequenced from one sample in a study of T cells after yellow fever vaccination. Each CDR3 protein is one row after TCRdb ran MiXCR on the 5' RACE reads. This table has more than 110,000 distinct CDR3 sequences, just over 6.5% appearing once. Here the sequenced sample was CD4+ T cells sorted from PBMCs, taken 10 days after the yellow fever booster vaccination. The receptors shown here come from a man younger than 45 who received the YFV17D yellow fever vaccine.

The chain recombines TRBV3-1 with TRBJ2-2; D may be TRBD1 (6 bases). CDR1 is LGHDT and CDR2 is YNNKEL in the germline V gene (reference sequence). CDR3 size: 13 residues. V lost 2 bases and J 7 bases, leaving 8 bases between the germline ends. The CDR3: CASSQQGNGELFF. The CDR3 nucleotides are TGTGCCAGCAGCCAACAGGGGAACGGGGAGCTGTTTTTT.

At least ten counts were recorded for this clonotype. The junction departs from germline at one end; a sequencing error may be responsible. This chain joins TRBV4-3 and TRBJ1-2; D not resolved. Germline V gives CDR1 LGHNA, CDR2 YSLEER. The CDR3 runs to 15 residues. CDR3 amino acids: CASSQDPQHPLKAIF. For the CDR3, the DNA is TGCGCCAGCAGCCAAGATCCCCAGCATCCTCTTAAAGCCATCTTC.

This clonotype appeared many times. V and J are TRBV4-2 and TRBJ2-4; TRBD1 might be the D (6 bases). The CDR3 runs 15 residues. Trimming pared 4 bases from V and 5 bases from J, leaving 15 bases between. Germline V gene data show CDR1 as LGHNA and CDR2 as YNFKEQ. CDR3 residues: CASSPWSGQQNIQYF. The CDR3 DNA is TGTGCCAGCAGCCCTTGGTCGGGACAACAAAACATTCAGTACTTC.

V usage is TRBV9 and J usage is TRBJ2-1, with D perhaps assigned TRBD1 or TRBD2 (5 bases each). V gave up 2 bases and J gave up 4 bases, with 13 bases separating them. CDR1 and CDR2 from the germline V gene are SGDLS and YYNGEE. This CDR3 has 15 residues. In DNA, the CDR3 is TGTGCCAGCAGCGTCGACGGGGCTGGGTACAATGAGCAGTTCTTC. Residues: CASSVDGAGYNEQFF.

This clonotype was seen ten or more times. The rearrangement uses TRBV5-1 and TRBJ2-1; TRBD1 is a possible D gene (6 bases). The CDR3 runs to 15 residues. V gave up 4 bases and J gave up 2 bases, with 13 bases separating them. Germline CDR1 and CDR2: SGHRS and YFSETQ. The CDR3 DNA reads TGCGCCAGCAGCCGACAGGACACAACCTACAATGAGCAGTTCTTC. This encodes CASSRQDTTYNEQFF.

This clonotype was counted many times. The J gene is TRBJ1-1, the V gene TRBV9; D gene ambiguous. Trimming stripped 0 bases from V and 3 bases from J, with 9 bases between. Germline assignment: CDR1 SGDLS and CDR2 YYNGEE. The CDR3 contains 14 residues. The DNA of the CDR3 is TGTGCCAGCAGCGTAGCCCCCCGCGACACTGAAGCTTTCTTT. Translated: CASSVAPRDTEAFF.

The V and J genes are TRBV5-5 and TRBJ2-1; a weak D match, TRBD2 (6 bases). Trimming cost V 4 bases and J 9 bases, with 11 bases left between them. CDR1 is SGHKS and CDR2 is YYEKEE in the germline V gene (reference sequence). The CDR3 loop spans 12 amino acids. The CDR3 is CASSITSLEQFF. For the CDR3, the DNA is TGTGCCAGCAGCATCACTAGCCTTGAGCAGTTCTTC.

This clonotype was detected ten times or more. The chain joins TRBV18 to TRBJ2-1, with TRBD1 matching over 9 bases. Trimming took 2 bases from V and 4 from J; bases not matched to a gene: 6. The CDR3 loop spans 16 amino acids. The germline V gene encodes CDR1 KGHSH and CDR2 LQKENI. CDR3 region: CASSPNRGQGYNEQFF. The CDR3 DNA reads as TGTGCCAGCTCACCAAACCGGGGACAGGGTTACAATGAGCAGTTCTTC.

This clonotype was counted ten times or more. The chain joins TRBV10-3 to TRBJ2-1; the D is unclear. The germline gives CDR1 ENHRY, CDR2 SYGVKD. The length of the CDR3 is 12 residues. Trimming stripped 0 bases from V and 5 bases from J, with 2 bases between. The CDR3 coding sequence is TGTGCCATCAGTGAGTCTGACAATGAGCAGTTCTTC. It codes for CAISESDNEQFF.

Ten or more counts support this clonotype. The chain is built from TRBV7-2 and TRBJ2-4; tentative D call: TRBD1 (5 bases). The CDR3 consists of 13 residues. Germline V gene lookup returns CDR1 SGHTA and CDR2 FQGNSA. Trimming removed 5 bases from V and 7 bases from J, with 12 bases in between. This chain's CDR3 is CASSPGQFNIQYF. The CDR3 DNA follows: TGTGCCAGCAGCCCCGGACAATTTAACATTCAGTACTTC.

This clonotype has just a few counts. The DNA for the CDR3 is TGTGCCAGCAGCTTGCTCCGTTCTTACGAGCAGTACTTC. Protein: CASSLLRSYEQYF. This chain uses TRBV5-5 with TRBJ2-7; D uncertain. Trimming shortened V by 1 base and J by 4 bases, and 9 bases separated the two germline ends. CDR1 and CDR2 from the germline V gene are SGHKS and YYEKEE (reference sequence). The CDR3 is 13 residues long.

This clonotype was recorded many times. The chain combines TRBV28 with TRBJ2-7; a weak D match, TRBD1 (5 bases). CDR3 length: 12 residues. The germline V gene encodes CDR1 MDHEN and CDR2 SYDVKM. Trimming pared 5 bases from V and 6 bases from J, leaving 11 bases between. In nucleotides, the CDR3 is TGTGCCAGCAGTAGGGGTCTCTCCGAGCAGTACTTC. This codes for CASSRGLSEQYF. Using reference TRBV28 and TRBJ2-7 for the parts outside the CDR3, the full variable domain is DVKVTQSSRYLVKRTGEKVFLECVQDMDHENMFWYRQDPGLGLRLIYFSYDVKMKEKGDIPEGYSVSREKKERFSLILESASTNQTSMYLCASSRGLSEQYFGPGTRLTVT.

Many counts were recorded for this clonotype. The V gene is TRBV6-1, the J gene TRBJ2-2, with D maybe TRBD1 (6 bases). This CDR3 contains 16 residues. CDR1 is MNHNS and CDR2 is SASEGT in the germline V gene. V was shortened by 10 bases and J by 0 bases, with 18 bases between the two germline ends. The CDR3 sequence is CATRGSRTANTGELFF. Written as DNA, the CDR3 is TGTGCCACCCGTGGGTCCAGGACAGCGAACACCGGGGAGCTGTTTTTT.

This clonotype was detected a few times. The genes are TRBV15 and TRBJ2-3; 11 bases match TRBD2. This CDR3 has 17 residues. The V gene's germline CDR1 is LNHNV and CDR2 YYDKDF (reference sequence). J was trimmed by 6 bases and V by 2 bases; bases with no gene match: 10. CDR3 bases: TGTGCCACCAGCAGACGAACACTAGCGGGAGCGGCTGATACGCAGTATTTT. Translated: CATSRRTLAGAADTQYF.

This clonotype was observed at least ten times. CDR3 nucleotide sequence: TGCGCCAGCAGCCACTCCCCCTCCCTCCGCGGACTACCCACAGATACGCAGTATTTT. As protein: CASSHSPSLRGLPTDTQYF. This chain links TRBV4-3 with TRBJ2-3; a possible D gene is TRBD2 (6 bases). The germline V and J ends were trimmed by 3 bases and 2 bases, with 24 bases remaining between them. This CDR3 has 19 amino acids. Germline V gene lookup returns CDR1 LGHNA and CDR2 YSLEER.

This clonotype was detected many times. J is TRBJ2-2 and V is TRBV18, with D perhaps matching TRBD1 (6 bases). Trimming took off 5 bases at V and 1 base at J, with 8 bases between the two ends. Germline V CDR1 and CDR2: KGHSH, LQKENI. The CDR3 extends over 14 amino acids. CDR3 sequence (DNA): TGTGCCAGCTCAGGACAGTTGAACACCGGGGAGCTGTTTTTT. Amino acids: CASSGQLNTGELFF.

This clonotype was observed a few times. The chain uses TRBV5-1 and TRBJ2-7; 15 nucleotides match TRBD2. Germline assignment: CDR1 SGHRS and CDR2 YFSETQ. This CDR3 is 15 amino acids long. V dropped 7 bases and J dropped 0; count of bases not matched to a gene: 2. This chain's CDR3 is CASGLAGGPSYEQYF. The DNA for the CDR3 is TGCGCCAGCGGACTAGCGGGAGGGCCCTCCTACGAGCAGTACTTC. Using reference TRBV5-1 and TRBJ2-7 for the parts outside the CDR3, the full variable domain is KAGVTQTPRYLIKTRGQQVTLSCSPISGHRSVSWYQQTPGQGLQFLFEYFSETQRNKGNFPGRFSGRQFSNSRSEMNVSTLELGDSALYLCASGLAGGPSYEQYFGPGTRLTVT.

This clonotype was seen only a few times. The V gene is TRBV5-1, the J gene TRBJ2-2, with 11 bases matching TRBD2. This CDR3 contains 16 residues. Germline CDR1 and CDR2: SGHRS and YFSETQ. The V and J ends lost 4 bases and 3 bases, in that order; junction bases with no gene match: 5. The CDR3 coding sequence is TGCGCCAGCAGCCCCCTACTAGCGGGAGACACCGGGGAGCTGTTTTTT. Protein: CASSPLLAGDTGELFF. The full variable domain, rest sourced from reference TRBV5-1 and TRBJ2-2, is KAGVTQTPRYLIKTRGQQVTLSCSPISGHRSVSWYQQTPGQGLQFLFEYFSETQRNKGNFPGRFSGRQFSNSRSEMNVSTLELGDSALYLCASSPLLAGDTGELFFGEGSRLTVL.

The genes are TRBV19 and TRBJ2-7; D gene uncertain. CDR1 LNHDA and CDR2 SQIVND come from the germline V gene (reference sequence). V gave up 3 bases and J gave up 5 bases, with 11 bases separating them. The CDR3 is 13 amino acids. The CDR3 region is CASSIRTIHEQYF. CDR3 in DNA: TGTGCCAGTAGTATCAGGACCATACACGAGCAGTACTTC. Together with reference TRBV19 and TRBJ2-7, the CDR3 gives the full variable domain: DGGITQSPKYLFRKEGQNVTLSCEQNLNHDAMYWYRQDPGQGLRLIYYSQIVNDFQKGDIAEGYSVSREKKESFPLTVTSAQKNPTAFYLCASSIRTIHEQYFGPGTRLTVT.

This clonotype was observed many times. The chain links TRBV6-5 to TRBJ1-3; a possible D gene is TRBD1 (6 bases). V lost 8 bases and J lost 0, with 11 bases in between. This CDR3 contains 14 residues. Germline lookup yields CDR1 MNHEY and CDR2 SVGAGI. CDR3 nucleotides: TGTGCCAGCGGAGGCAGGGGCTCTGGAAACACCATATATTTT. Translated, it gives CASGGRGSGNTIYF.

This clonotype was counted many times. This chain joins TRBV18 and TRBJ2-1, with 8 bases identical to TRBD1. With 4 bases clipped from V and 9 bases from J, the junction kept 11 bases outside the gene matches. The CDR3 has 15 amino acids. From germline, CDR1 is KGHSH and CDR2 LQKENI. The chain's CDR3 is CASSLRGRGQGEQFF. The CDR3, as DNA: TGTGCCAGCTCACTAAGGGGCAGGGGGCAAGGTGAGCAGTTCTTC.

This clonotype was seen ten or more times. This sequence joins TRBV15 and TRBJ2-7, with D possibly matching TRBD1 (6 bases). The CDR3 is made up of 14 amino acids. Germline V lookup: CDR1 LNHNV, CDR2 YYDKDF (reference sequence). V was cut by 3 bases and J by 2 bases, with 11 bases left in between. The CDR3 DNA reads as TGTGCCACCAGCAGCATACAGGGACCCTACGAGCAGTACTTC. Translation gives CATSSIQGPYEQYF.

This clonotype was found many times. The rearrangement uses TRBV11-2 and TRBJ2-1, with 8 bases aligning to TRBD2. V lost 5 bases, J lost 3 bases, and 12 bases stayed unmatched. The CDR3 totals 17 residues. Germline V gives CDR1 SGHAT, CDR2 FQNNGV. CDR3: CASSDKEREIGYNEQFF. The CDR3, as DNA: TGTGCCAGCAGCGACAAAGAGCGGGAGATAGGCTACAATGAGCAGTTCTTC.

This clonotype was recorded many times. J is TRBJ2-5 and V is TRBV12-3 or TRBV12-4; 9 bases agree with TRBD1. The J segment lost 5 bases and the V segment lost 3 bases, leaving 10 bases of the junction unmatched. This CDR3 contains 16 residues. CDR3 nucleotide sequence: TGTGCCAGCAGTTTCCGATTGACAGGGGGAGCGGAGACCCAGTACTTC. Protein sequence: CASSFRLTGGAETQYF.

This clonotype was counted at least ten times. V usage is TRBV18 and J usage is TRBJ2-7; 8 bases are shared with TRBD2. The CDR3 contains 15 residues. Trimming at V came to 4 bases and at J to 0 bases, leaving 5 bases not matched to a gene. CDR1 KGHSH and CDR2 LQKENI come from the germline V gene. The CDR3 here is CASSLTSGYSYEQYF. CDR3 nucleotide sequence: TGTGCCAGCTCACTCACTAGCGGATACTCCTACGAGCAGTACTTC.

This clonotype was recorded many times. The rearrangement links TRBV12-3 or TRBV12-4 to TRBJ2-5; 8 bases match TRBD2. The CDR3 is 16 residues long. V lost 4 bases to trimming and J lost 2 bases; unmatched junction nucleotides: 9. The CDR3 DNA is TGTGCCAGCAGTTACGGACTGCGGGAGGTACAAGAGACCCAGTACTTC. Amino acid sequence: CASSYGLREVQETQYF.